The 25 T cell receptor beta chains below come from one sample, sequenced in a study of cytomegalovirus exposure and HLA in healthy donors. Vbeta (60) and Jbeta (13) primers were used in the PCR. TCRdb keeps only in-frame clones here, not all; method: immunoSEQ multiplex PCR. In the table there are roughly 120,000 clones, more than 75% of which are singletons. Sequenced material: PBMCs. The receptors were sampled from an older woman in good health and CMV-seropositive.

Only a few counts were recorded for this clone. The rearrangement uses TRBV2 and TRBJ1-2; weak D call: TRBD1 (5 bases). Germline V gives CDR1 SNHLY, CDR2 FYNNEI. This CDR3 contains 14 residues. V was shortened by 2 bases and J by 1 base, with 8 bases between the two germline ends. The DNA for the CDR3 is TGTGCCAGCAGTGAACAGGGCAATAACTATGGCTACACCTTC. This translates into CASSEQGNNYGYTF.

V usage is TRBV27 and J usage is TRBJ2-7; perhaps TRBD2 as D (6 bases). V was shortened by 3 bases and J by 3 bases, with 18 bases between the two germline ends. Germline CDR1 reads MNHEY; CDR2 reads SMNVEV (reference sequence). The CDR3 extends over 16 amino acids. The CDR3 loop reads CASSLKGTGVLYEQYF. CDR3 nucleotide sequence: TGTGCCAGCAGTTTGAAAGGGACGGGGGTCCTCTACGAGCAGTACTTC.

The rearrangement links TRBV9 to TRBJ2-6; D not resolved. The CDR3 spans 16 residues. Germline assignment: CDR1 SGDLS and CDR2 YYNGEE. Trimming shortened V by 0 bases and J by 6 bases, and 13 bases separated the two germline ends. As DNA, the CDR3 is TGTGCCAGCAGCGTAGCGGGTTTAGCCTTGGCCAACGTCCTGACTTTC. Its translation: CASSVAGLALANVLTF.

In its sample, this clone was seen once. The rearrangement links TRBV6-5 to TRBJ2-7; 10 bases match TRBD2. Trimming cost V 5 bases and J 5 bases; bases outside gene matches: 6. This CDR3 spans 14 amino acids. CDR1 and CDR2 (germline): MNHEY, SVGAGI. CDR3 amino acids: CASSNSGRVHEQYF. CDR3 coding DNA: TGTGCCAGCAGTAACAGCGGGAGGGTCCACGAGCAGTACTTC.

The chain links TRBV5-4 to TRBJ2-3; no definite D call. V gave up 0 bases and J gave up 1 base, with 9 bases separating them. Germline lookup yields CDR1 SGHNT and CDR2 YYREEE (reference sequence). This CDR3 is built from 15 residues. Here the CDR3 DNA reads TGTGCCAGCAGCTTGGAAGCGTCGCGCACAGATACGCAGTATTTT. Encoded protein: CASSLEASRTDTQYF.

On this clone itself: Other nucleotide sequences from this sample produce the same CDR3. CDR3 nucleotide sequence: TGCGCCAGCAGCCTAGGACAGGGCTTGGGCTACACCTTC. Translated: CASSLGQGLGYTF. The chain couples TRBV5-1 to TRBJ1-2; 8 nucleotides agree with TRBD1. Germline V gene data show CDR1 as SGHRS and CDR2 as YFSETQ. The CDR3 is 13 residues long. J was trimmed by 8 bases and V by 4 bases; bases with no gene match: 7.

The chain has TRBV11-2 and TRBJ2-2; the D is unclear. The germline gives CDR1 SGHAT, CDR2 FQNNGV. The CDR3 runs 14 residues. Trimming removed 4 bases from V and 2 bases from J, with 8 bases in between. The CDR3 sequence is CASSYQTNTGELFF. CDR3 nucleotides: TGTGCCAGCAGCTACCAAACTAACACCGGGGAGCTGTTTTTT.

This sequence joins TRBV6-6 and TRBJ1-5, with D possibly TRBD1 on 6 matching bases. The CDR3 sequence is 13 residues long. Trimming removed 6 bases from V and 6 bases from J, with 12 bases in between. Germline loops: CDR1 MNHNY, CDR2 SVGAGI (reference sequence). CDR3 sequence reads: CASRPTGLQPQHF. For the CDR3, the DNA is TGTGCCAGCAGGCCCACAGGGCTTCAGCCCCAGCATTTT.

This clone has just one count. This chain links TRBV4-2 with TRBJ2-1, with 9 nucleotides matching TRBD2. The CDR3 is 15 amino acids. Germline assignment: CDR1 LGHNA and CDR2 YNFKEQ. Trimming cost V 1 base and J 3 bases; bases outside gene matches: 1. CDR3 sequence reads: CASSQGTSVYNEQFF. The CDR3 DNA follows: TGTGCCAGCAGCCAAGGGACTAGCGTCTACAATGAGCAGTTCTTC.

The chain couples TRBV15 to TRBJ2-1; 13 bases are a match to TRBD2. The CDR3 covers 16 residues. V lost 1 base, J lost 7 bases, and 4 bases stayed unmatched. Germline values: CDR1 LNHNV, CDR2 YYDKDF (reference sequence). CDR3 protein: CATSRVGLAGRNEQFF. CDR3 DNA: TGTGCCACCAGCAGAGTGGGACTAGCGGGGAGGAATGAGCAGTTCTTC.

The chain is built from TRBV6-1 and TRBJ1-5, with 12 bases identical to TRBD1. V shed 6 bases and J 8 bases; nucleotides not matched to a gene: 5. Germline CDR1 reads MNHNS; CDR2 reads SASEGT. The CDR3 consists of 14 residues. The CDR3 here is CASRGTGGWEPQHF. The DNA of the CDR3 is TGTGCCAGCAGAGGGACAGGGGGCTGGGAGCCCCAGCATTTT.

This clone was recorded once. V usage is TRBV19 and J usage is TRBJ2-6; TRBD2 agrees at 7 bases. This CDR3 is built from 20 residues. Trimming removed 6 bases from V and 0 bases from J; junction bases left unmatched: 17. Germline V gives CDR1 LNHDA, CDR2 SQIVND (reference sequence). CDR3 amino acids: CASRRSVGAGITSGANVLTF. The CDR3 coding sequence is TGTGCCAGTAGACGTTCGGTGGGAGCGGGGATAACCTCTGGGGCCAACGTCCTGACTTTC.

This clone was seen a single time. Other DNA sequences within the sample encode an identical CDR3. The chain has TRBV4-1 and TRBJ2-7; D gene unclear. Between the trimmed V and J ends, which lost 0 bases and 3 bases, there was a span of 6 bases. Per the germline V gene, CDR1 is MGHRA and CDR2 is YSYEKL. This CDR3 spans 13 amino acids. CDR3 nucleotide sequence: TGCGCCAGCAGCCAAGATAGAGGCTACGAGCAGTACTTC. It translates to CASSQDRGYEQYF.

The CDR3 bases are TGTGCCAGCAGCCGGGACAGGGCGGATGGCTACACCTTC. Protein: CASSRDRADGYTF. The rearrangement uses TRBV7-3 and TRBJ1-2; 9 bases map to TRBD1. CDR1 is SGHTA and CDR2 is FQGTGA in the germline V gene. The CDR3 length is 13 residues. Unmatched junction bases numbered 4, after V lost 5 bases and J lost 6 bases.

The chain recombines TRBV6-5 with TRBJ2-7, with a weak D call TRBD1 (6 bases). V dropped 6 bases and J dropped 2 bases, with 11 bases sitting between them. This CDR3 comprises 13 residues. Germline CDR1 is MNHEY and CDR2 is SVGAGI. CDR3 sequence (DNA): TGTGCCAGCAGCCGACAGGTCCCCTACGAGCAGTACTTC. Protein: CASSRQVPYEQYF.

The V and J genes are TRBV7-9 and TRBJ1-5; D is unresolved. CDR1 is SEHNR and CDR2 is FQNEAQ in the germline V gene (reference sequence). This CDR3 contains 15 residues. The V and J ends lost 5 bases and 0 bases respectively, with 11 bases between them. The CDR3 nucleotides read TGTGCCAGCAGCCCGTCGGGGAATAGCAATCAGCCCCAGCATTTT. Protein sequence: CASSPSGNSNQPQHF. Supplemented by reference TRBV7-9 and TRBJ1-5, the full variable domain reads DTGVSQNPRHKITKRGQNVTFRCDPISEHNRLYWYRQTLGQGPEFLTYFQNEAQLEKSRLLSDRFSAERPKGSFSTLEIQRTEQGDSAMYLCASSPSGNSNQPQHFGDGTRLSIL.

The CDR3 here is CASSQKRQRQETQYF. CDR3 coding DNA: TGTGCCAGCAGCCAAAAGCGACAGCGCCAAGAGACCCAGTACTTC. The chain uses TRBV11-2 and TRBJ2-5; D might be TRBD1 (5 bases). V was shortened by 5 bases and J by 1 base, with 14 bases between the two germline ends. CDR3 length equals 15 residues. Germline V gene data show CDR1 as SGHAT and CDR2 as FQNNGV.

This clone appeared a single time. This rearrangement joins TRBV15 to TRBJ2-1, with 10 bases aligning to TRBD2. V was pared by 1 base and J by 8 bases, with 8 bases of the junction left unmatched. CDR3 length: 16 amino acids. The V gene's germline CDR1 is LNHNV and CDR2 YYDKDF (reference sequence). Here the CDR3 reads CATSRVVAGGIDEQFF. The CDR3 DNA is TGTGCCACCAGCAGAGTAGTAGCGGGAGGAATCGATGAGCAGTTCTTC.

This rearrangement joins TRBV7-2 to TRBJ2-6; 9 positions match TRBD1. This CDR3 spans 17 amino acids. Germline CDR1 and CDR2: SGHTA and FQGNSA. J lost 3 bases, V lost 4 bases, and 7 bases had no gene match. For the CDR3, the DNA is TGTGCCAGCAGCTCCCCGGGACAGGGTGATGGGGCCAACGTCCTGACTTTC. Its protein product is CASSSPGQGDGANVLTF.

As for this clone: A junction end diverges from the germline sequence, so it may reflect a read error. The chain employs TRBV5-1 and TRBJ1-1, with TRBD1 as a possible D gene (5 bases). Germline CDR1 SGHRS, CDR2 YFSETQ. This CDR3 has 15 residues. CDR3 residues: CASSLSPGSVTEAFF. The CDR3 nucleotides are TGCGCCAGCAGCTTGTCCCCAGGGTCGGTGACTGAAGCTTTTTTT. Variable domain in full (rest from reference TRBV5-1 and TRBJ1-1): KAGVTQTPRYLIKTRGQQVTLSCSPISGHRSVSWYQQTPGQGLQFLFEYFSETQRNKGNFPGRFSGRQFSNSRSEMNVSTLELGDSALYLCASSLSPGSVTEAFFGQGTRLTVV.

This clone was observed a single time. The chain is built from TRBV7-9 and TRBJ2-1; a possible D gene is TRBD2 (5 bases). This CDR3 comprises 14 residues. CDR1 and CDR2 from the germline V gene are SEHNR and FQNEAQ (reference sequence). The germline V and J ends were trimmed by 5 bases and 8 bases, with 16 bases remaining between them. The CDR3 spells CASSAPLAYDEQFF. CDR3 DNA: TGTGCCAGCAGCGCCCCCCTAGCTTACGATGAGCAGTTCTTC.

The chain combines TRBV6-1 with TRBJ1-2, with D maybe TRBD1 (5 bases). Germline V gene sequence: CDR1 MNHNS, CDR2 SASEGT. The CDR3 extends over 14 amino acids. V was clipped by 7 bases and J by 2 bases, with 14 bases between them. The CDR3 is CASTIMEGNYGYTF. The CDR3 DNA is TGTGCCAGCACTATCATGGAGGGGAACTATGGCTACACCTTC.

The chain is built from TRBV19 and TRBJ1-1; 8 bases fit TRBD1. Germline assignment: CDR1 LNHDA and CDR2 SQIVND (reference sequence). The CDR3 runs 15 residues. Trimming at V came to 9 bases and at J to 0 bases, leaving 9 bases not matched to a gene. Here the CDR3 reads CASDGQGNVNTEAFF. CDR3 nucleotide sequence: TGTGCCAGCGACGGACAGGGCAATGTGAACACTGAAGCTTTCTTT. The full variable domain, rest sourced from reference TRBV19 and TRBJ1-1, is DGGITQSPKYLFRKEGQNVTLSCEQNLNHDAMYWYRQDPGQGLRLIYYSQIVNDFQKGDIAEGYSVSREKKESFPLTVTSAQKNPTAFYLCASDGQGNVNTEAFFGQGTRLTVV.

CDR3 bases: TGTGCCAGCAGTGAAGAGACTAGCGGAAGCTACGAGCAGTACTTC. Encoded protein: CASSEETSGSYEQYF. This chain links TRBV6-1 with TRBJ2-7; 9 nucleotides line up with TRBD2. J was trimmed by 3 bases and V by 1 base; bases with no gene match: 4. Germline V lookup: CDR1 MNHNS, CDR2 SASEGT. The CDR3 spans 15 residues.

The rearrangement joins TRBV7-2 to TRBJ2-7; tentative D call: TRBD2 (6 bases). V was shortened by 1 base and J by 3 bases, with 13 bases between the two germline ends. The germline V gene encodes CDR1 SGHTA and CDR2 FQGNSA. This CDR3 is built from 15 residues. This CDR3 is CASSLEGTPGYEQYF. In nucleotides, the CDR3 is TGTGCCAGCAGCTTAGAGGGGACTCCGGGCTACGAGCAGTACTTC.